This record covers a single T cell receptor beta chain. These data come from a study of blood T cell repertoires in COVID-19. Study information: The United States, Italy and Spain were the sources of the acute and convalescent COVID-19 samples.

In the original analysis: Reference gene primer amplification in the assay estimated nucleated cell counts. Clones were sequenced by immunoSEQ multiplex PCR, and TCRdb holds only the in-frame ones, with some missing. V and J calls and clone size follow that table, whereas D and trimming were derived from the DNA. The table has about 310,000 clones, over 75% seen once. V dropped 2 bases and J dropped 6 bases, with 13 bases sitting between them. Germline V gives CDR1 MNHEY, CDR2 SMNVEV (reference sequence). There are 14 residues in the CDR3. The sequence was obtained from a woman in her 50s who had recovered from COVID-19. The sequencing sample was made of peripheral blood. The V call is TRBV27, the J call TRBJ1-1; D gene unclear. CDR3 DNA sequence: TGTGCCAGCAGTTTACGACCGGAGGTCGCTGAAGCTTTCTTT. This codes for CASSLRPEVAEAFF.